This T cell receptor beta chain was retrieved from a study of cytomegalovirus exposure and HLA in healthy donors. Study results and limitations: As immune exposure information, only CMV serostatus was available. Later, an analysis found that common viral pathogens appeared to be linked with several of the most significant clusters. Donors belonging to an Asian-associated ancestry cluster reportedly showed fewer N-insertions in productive TCRs than the roughly 670-donor mean, according to what a later analysis found.

PCR used 60 Vbeta primers and 13 Jbeta primers. Here immunoSEQ multiplex PCR was the method, and the copy in TCRdb shows in-frame clones only, minus some. The data hold 150,000 to 170,000 clones, with approximately 80% observed a single time. Of note for this clone: Its antigen is still unknown.

Trimming removed 6 bases at V and 10 bases at J, with 13 bases between. CDR3 length equals 12 residues. The germline gives CDR1 SEHNR, CDR2 FQNEAQ (reference sequence). This sequence originates from a woman aged 40 to 50 in good health and CMV-seronegative. Sequenced material: PBMCs. The chain is built from TRBV7-9 and TRBJ1-5, with D unclear. For the CDR3, the DNA is TGTGCCAGCAGTCGATCAGAGGAACCCCAGCATTTT. As protein: CASSRSEEPQHF.